The source of this T cell receptor (beta chain) is a study of tumor-infiltrating lymphocytes in oesophageal squamous cell carcinoma. TCRdb reanalysed the PCR reads using MiXCR and keeps one entry per CDR3 protein. The top ten clones hold about 42% of a sample with some 15,000 distinct CDR3 sequences, about 40% of them seen once. The germline gives CDR1 SGHNT, CDR2 YYREEE (reference sequence). The V end lost 2 bases, the J end lost 0 bases, and 9 bases lay between the germline ends. The CDR3 contains 15 residues. Many counts were recorded for this clonotype. The rearrangement links TRBV5-4 to TRBJ2-1; D is undetermined. The specimen sequenced was blood. This receptor was obtained from a female donor with esophageal squamous cell carcinoma. Here the CDR3 DNA reads TGTGCCAGCAGCTTAGCTACGAGCTCCTACAATGAGCAGTTCTTC. Protein product: CASSLATSSYNEQFF. The whole variable domain, filled in from reference TRBV5-4 and TRBJ2-1, reads ETGVTQSPTHLIKTRGQQVTLRCSSQSGHNTVSWYQQALGQGPQFIFQYYREEENGRGNFPPRFSGLQFPNYSSELNVNALELDDSALYLCASSLATSSYNEQFFGPGTRLTVL.